This TCR beta chain was identified in a study of blood T cells in healthy people across ages. Germline loops: CDR1 SQVTM, CDR2 ANQGSEA. V shed 6 bases and J 7 bases; nucleotides not matched to a gene: 13. The CDR3 is made up of 14 amino acids. Per sample, extraction of total RNA gave at least 5.5 micrograms in every case. Next came a second PCR, run for about 7 to 12 cycles, which used a sample-barcoded 5' primer along with a J-beta primer mix. The template-switch adaptor was a 5' adaptor with 12 random nucleotides. It tagged each cDNA molecule. MiXCR, run by TCRdb on the 5' RACE reads, gives a single entry per CDR3 protein. This sample yields about a million distinct CDR3 sequences, of which approximately 50% are seen a single time; about 22% belongs to the top ten.

The sequenced sample was blood. The TCR originated in a woman aged 60-75 years in good health. The chain has TRBV29-1 and TRBJ1-2, with 8 bases identical to TRBD1. The CDR3 is CSVLGYRGTSGYTF. CDR3 in DNA: TGCAGCGTCCTGGGATACAGGGGGACTTCTGGCTACACCTTC.